The present T cell receptor beta chain was sequenced within a study of cytomegalovirus exposure and HLA in healthy donors. Whole-study results and caveats: A later analysis linked a missense DCLRE1C variant to TCR beta V- and J-gene trimming.

The trim removed 2 bases at V and 4 bases at J, leaving 4 bases unmatched. The CDR3 totals 15 residues. Germline assignment: CDR1 SNHLY and CDR2 FYNNEI. Researchers ran the PCR with 60 Vbeta and 13 Jbeta primers. The protocol was immunoSEQ multiplex PCR, while the TCRdb copy is restricted to in-frame clones and leaves out a portion. The sample yields some 130,000 clones, less than 85% seen once. This clone was seen a few times. Its antigen is unidentified. Sequences were obtained from PBMCs. V and J are TRBV2 and TRBJ2-1; TRBD2 agrees at 8 bases. This clonotype was obtained from a woman aged 45-59 years in good health and CMV-seropositive. CDR3 sequence: CASSESGGSYNEQFF. DNA of the CDR3: TGTGCCAGCAGTGAAAGCGGGGGCAGTTACAATGAGCAGTTCTTC.